Listed below are T cell receptor beta chains from one sample, sequenced in a study of PD-1 blockade in classical Hodgkin lymphoma. Clones were read by immunoSEQ multiplex PCR, and TCRdb kept only the in-frame ones, dropping some. The repertoire consists of 20,000 to 25,000 clones, with roughly 89% occurring once and the leading ten covering 0.25% to 0.3%. The sample comprised CD4+ T cells from blood. These receptors were taken from a human donor with classical Hodgkin lymphoma. CDR3s include the opening cysteine and the closing phenylalanine or tryptophan. A D gene is named only where the DNA matches it firmly. A row's size may be missing; if present it is once, few, many or a size class.

j_call v_call clone_size d_call cdr3_nt cdr3_aa
TRBJ1-2 TRBV29-1 . . TGCAGCGTTGCGGCAAGCGCCTATGGCTACACCTTC CSVAASAYGYTF
TRBJ1-3 TRBV6-6 . . TGTGCCAGCAGCGCCCCTCAGGTTAGCTCTGGAAACACCATATATTTT CASSAPQVSSGNTIYF
TRBJ1-1 TRBV7-2 few . TGTGCCAGCAGCCCCGAGGCAGGTTGGACTGAAGCTTTCTTT CASSPEAGWTEAFF
TRBJ1-1 TRBV29-1 . . TGCAGCGCGCAGAACACTGAAGCTTTCTTT CSAQNTEAFF
TRBJ2-7 TRBV5-4 . . TGTGCCAGCAGCTTGGCTAGTAGCTCCTACGAGCAGTACTTC CASSLASSSYEQYF
TRBJ2-7 TRBV19 . TRBD2 TGTGCCAGTAGTATTTCTGGGGGGACTAGCGGGATTAGCTCCTACGAGCAGTACTTC CASSISGGTSGISSYEQYF
TRBJ2-5 TRBV19 . . TGTGCCAGTAGTGAAGGGGCCTTCCAAGAGACCCAGTACTTC CASSEGAFQETQYF
TRBJ2-2 TRBV25-1 . . TGTGCCAGCAGTGAATCCGGAAACGGACCGAACACCGGGGAGCTGTTTTTT CASSESGNGPNTGELFF
TRBJ2-1 TRBV9 once TRBD2 TGTGCCAGCAGCGTAGGTCCCGGGGGGGCCTACAATGAGCAGTTCTTC CASSVGPGGAYNEQFF
TRBJ1-1 TRBV5-6 once . TGTGCCAGCAGCTTGGGTTTAGGCACTGAAGCTTTCTTT CASSLGLGTEAFF
TRBJ2-2 TRBV6-4 . . TGTGCCAGCAGTGACCTTGTGAACACCGGGGAGCTGTTTTTT CASSDLVNTGELFF
TRBJ2-7 TRBV27 . TRBD2 TGTGCCAGCAGTAGGACTAGCGGGAGTGGGGCCGAGCAGTACTTC CASSRTSGSGAEQYF
TRBJ1-1 TRBV18 few . TGTGCCAGCTCCCAAACGGGGCAGGGATCTCCTGAAGCTTTCTTT CASSQTGQGSPEAFF
TRBJ2-7 TRBV27 . TRBD1 TGTGCCAGCAGTCTACCCCCGGGACAGGGGAAATGGTCCTACGAGCAGTACTTC CASSLPPGQGKWSYEQYF
TRBJ2-1 TRBV7-3 few . TGTGCCAGCAGCTTATCCGGGAGCTCCTACAATGAGCAGTTCTTC CASSLSGSSYNEQFF
TRBJ1-2 TRBV5-4 . . TGTGCCAGCAGCTCCGGACAGCCGGGCTATGGCTACACCTTC CASSSGQPGYGYTF
TRBJ2-3 TRBV18 . TRBD1 TGTGCCAGCTCTCCACGGACAGGGACTAGCACAGATACGCAGTATTTT CASSPRTGTSTDTQYF
TRBJ2-7 TRBV9 . TRBD1 TGTGCCAGCAGCGTAGGGGACAGGGGAGGTTACGAGCAGTACTTC CASSVGDRGGYEQYF
TRBJ2-1 TRBV7-2 . . TGTGCCAGCAGCCGATTAAGACCCTACTACAATGAGCAGTTCTTC CASSRLRPYYNEQFF
TRBJ2-7 TRBV15 . TRBD1 TGTGCCACCAGCAGCGACAGGGGCACCTACGAGCAGTACTTC CATSSDRGTYEQYF
TRBJ2-7 TRBV19 . . TGTGCCAGTAACCCGGACGGTTCCTACGAGCAGTACTTC CASNPDGSYEQYF
TRBJ1-1 TRBV7-2 . . TGTGCCAGCAGCTTAGGGGGTATCGACACTGAAGCTTTCTTT CASSLGGIDTEAFF
TRBJ1-1 TRBV29-1 few . TGCAGCGTTCAACTACAGGGTCCTGAAGCTTTCTTT CSVQLQGPEAFF
TRBJ2-2 TRBV7-2 . TRBD1 TGTGCCAGCAGCTCGCGACAGGGGTCCGCTTTTCTGTTTTTT CASSSRQGSAFLFF
TRBJ2-5 TRBV5-4 . TRBD2 TGTGCCAGCAGCCCCTCAGCGGGAAGGGAGACCCAGTACTTC CASSPSAGRETQYF
TRBJ2-7 TRBV5-3 . TRBD2 TGTGCCAGAAGCCTTCCTAACCGGACTAGATTATCCTACGAGCAGTACTTC CARSLPNRTRLSYEQYF
TRBJ2-7 TRBV25-1 . TRBD1 TGTGCCAGCAGTGCCACGACAGGGCGCGAGCAGTACTTC CASSATTGREQYF
TRBJ2-6 TRBV27 . . TGTGCCAGCAGTTTAATCCAGGGCTCAGGGGCCAACGTCCTGACTTTC CASSLIQGSGANVLTF
TRBJ2-5 TRBV7-3 . . TGTGCCAGCAGCTCGGGTGGGGGAAGGGGGACCCAGTACTTC CASSSGGGRGTQYF
TRBJ2-5 TRBV7-2 . TRBD1 TGTGCCAGCAGCTCGCCCGGGACAGCAGAGACCCAGTACTTC CASSSPGTAETQYF
TRBJ1-2 TRBV28 . . TGTGCCAGCAGGGAAACCGGAGGCGTATGGTATGGCTACACCTTC CASRETGGVWYGYTF
TRBJ2-7 TRBV4-3 . . TGCGCCAGCAGCCAAGAGGCGGGGCCCTACGAGCAGTACTTC CASSQEAGPYEQYF
TRBJ2-5 TRBV5-1 . . TGCGCCAGCAGCCAAACAGGGAGAGAGACCCAGTACTTC CASSQTGRETQYF
TRBJ2-5 TRBV13 . . TGTGCCAGCAGCATTACAGAGACCCAGTACTTC CASSITETQYF
TRBJ2-2 TRBV6-5 . . TGTGCCAGCAGTATAACGAACACCGGGGAGCTGTTTTTT CASSITNTGELFF
TRBJ1-1 TRBV30 . . TGTGCCTGGAGCGACCGGGGGGACACTGAAGCTTTCTTT CAWSDRGDTEAFF
TRBJ2-6 TRBV7-9 . TRBD2 TGTGCCAGCAGCCACCCGGGACTAGCGGGAGGGCTCGGGGCCAACGTCCTGACTTTC CASSHPGLAGGLGANVLTF
TRBJ1-1 TRBV10-3 . TRBD1 TGTGCCATCAGTGAGTCATATTTGGGACAGTGGAGGGACACTGAAGCTTTCTTT CAISESYLGQWRDTEAFF
TRBJ1-3 TRBV21-1 . . TGTGCCAGCAGCAAAGTAGGGGACAGCTTGACCATATATTTT CASSKVGDSLTIYF
TRBJ1-5 TRBV19 . . TGTGCCAGTAGTATTAGCGGCGGGGGTCGGCAGCCCCAGCATTTT CASSISGGGRQPQHF
TRBJ2-3 TRBV30 . TRBD1 TGTGCCTGGAGTCCCGACCCTACAGGGGCCCGCACAGATACGCAGTATTTT CAWSPDPTGARTDTQYF
TRBJ1-6 TRBV25-1 . . TGTGCCAGCAGTCATCCTGGGTCAGCCTATAATTCACCCCTCCACTTT CASSHPGSAYNSPLHF
TRBJ2-5 TRBV9 once . TGTGCCAGCAGCGTAGCTGGTGAAGGCGGTCAAGAGACCCAGTACTTC CASSVAGEGGQETQYF
TRBJ2-7 TRBV7-2 . . TGTGCCAGCAGCTTAGGGACCACTTACGAGCAGTACTTC CASSLGTTYEQYF
TRBJ2-3 TRBV28 once . TGTGCCAGCAGTTTTCCCCCTAACACAGATACGCAGTATTTT CASSFPPNTDTQYF
TRBJ1-2 TRBV6-1 . . TGTGCCAGCGCCCATAGACAGACTAACTATGGCTACACCTTC CASAHRQTNYGYTF
TRBJ1-1 TRBV7-9 . . TGTGCCAGCAGCATACAGAGGGGGAACACTGAAGCTTTCTTT CASSIQRGNTEAFF
TRBJ2-7 TRBV5-1 . . TGCGCCAGCAGCTTGGCCGGATCGGGTGGGTCGTGGGGCGTGCAGTACTTC CASSLAGSGGSWGVQYF